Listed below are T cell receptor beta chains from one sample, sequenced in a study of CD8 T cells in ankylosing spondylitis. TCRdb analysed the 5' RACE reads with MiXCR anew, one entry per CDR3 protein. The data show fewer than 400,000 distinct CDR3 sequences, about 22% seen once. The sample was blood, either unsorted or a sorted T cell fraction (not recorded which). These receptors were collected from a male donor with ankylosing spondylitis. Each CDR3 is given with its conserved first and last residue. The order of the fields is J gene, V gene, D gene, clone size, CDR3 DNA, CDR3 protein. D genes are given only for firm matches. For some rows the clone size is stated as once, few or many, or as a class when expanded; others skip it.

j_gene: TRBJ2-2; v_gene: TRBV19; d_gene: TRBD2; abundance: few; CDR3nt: TGTGCCAGTAAGACTAGCGGGAGAGCCGGGGAGCTGTTTTTT; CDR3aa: CASKTSGRAGELFF
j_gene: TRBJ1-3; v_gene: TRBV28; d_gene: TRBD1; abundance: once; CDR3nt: TGTGCCAGCACCCTTCCGACAGGGGCAAGGGGAAACACCATATATTTT; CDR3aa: CASTLPTGARGNTIYF
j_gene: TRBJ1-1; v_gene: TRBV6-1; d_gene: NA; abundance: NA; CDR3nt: TGTGCCAGCAGTCCCGAGGGGGGCTATCCAACACTTGAAGCTTTCTTT; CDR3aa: CASSPEGGYPTLEAFF
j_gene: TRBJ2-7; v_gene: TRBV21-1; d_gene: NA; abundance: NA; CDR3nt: TGTGCCAGCAGCAAGACTAGCGGGAGGGCCATTATCTACGAGCAGTACTTC; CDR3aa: CASSKTSGRAIIYEQYF
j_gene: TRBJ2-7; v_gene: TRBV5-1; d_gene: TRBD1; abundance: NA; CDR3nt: TGCGCCAGCAGCTTGGGGGACAGGGGGAATTACGAGCAGTACTTC; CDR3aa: CASSLGDRGNYEQYF
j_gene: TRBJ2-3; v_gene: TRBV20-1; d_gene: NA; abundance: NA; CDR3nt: TGCAGTGCTTACCTACACACAGATACGCAGTATTTT; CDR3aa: CSAYLHTDTQYF
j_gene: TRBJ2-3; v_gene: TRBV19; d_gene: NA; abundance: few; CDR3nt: TGTGCCAGTAAGTTGGACAGTCCCACAGATACGCAGTATTTT; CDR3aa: CASKLDSPTDTQYF
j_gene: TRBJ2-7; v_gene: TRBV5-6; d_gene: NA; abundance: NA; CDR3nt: TGTGCCAGCAGCTTGTGGGGCAGGCCCGCCTACGAGCAGTACTTC; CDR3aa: CASSLWGRPAYEQYF
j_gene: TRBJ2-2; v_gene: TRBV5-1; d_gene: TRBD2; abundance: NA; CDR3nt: TGCGCCAGCAGCCCGGTGACTACAGCGGGAGAAACCGGGGAGCTGTTTTTT; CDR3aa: CASSPVTTAGETGELFF
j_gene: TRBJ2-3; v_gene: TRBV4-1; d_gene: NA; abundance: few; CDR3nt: TGCGCCAGCAGGGCCCTGACCGCTTCGGATACGCAGTATTTT; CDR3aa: CASRALTASDTQYF
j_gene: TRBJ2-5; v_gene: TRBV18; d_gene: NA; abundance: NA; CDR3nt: TGTGCCAGCTCACCGAAGGTGATCCAAGAGACCCAGTACTTC; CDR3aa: CASSPKVIQETQYF
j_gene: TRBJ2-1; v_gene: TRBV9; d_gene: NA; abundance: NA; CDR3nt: TGTGCCAGCGGCCAGGAAGGGACGCGCTCCTACAATGAGCAGTTCTTC; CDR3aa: CASGQEGTRSYNEQFF
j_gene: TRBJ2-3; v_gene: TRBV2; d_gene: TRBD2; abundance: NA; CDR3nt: TGTGCCAGCAGGCCCCTAGCGGGAGGGAGCACAGATACGCAGTATTTT; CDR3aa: CASRPLAGGSTDTQYF
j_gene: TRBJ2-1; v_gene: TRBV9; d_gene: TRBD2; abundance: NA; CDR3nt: TGTGCCAGCAGCGTAGATTCGGGACTAGCGGGAGGCTACAATGAGCAGTTCTTC; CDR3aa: CASSVDSGLAGGYNEQFF
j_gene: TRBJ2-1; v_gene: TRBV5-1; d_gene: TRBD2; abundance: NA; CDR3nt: TGCGCCAGCAGCTTGTCCAGCGGGAGTCGCAATGAGCAGTTCTTC; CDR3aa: CASSLSSGSRNEQFF
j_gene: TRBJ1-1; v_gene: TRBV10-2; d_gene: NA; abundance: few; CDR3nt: TGCGCCAGCGGGGGGCGAGGGGTGAACACTGAAGCTTTCTTT; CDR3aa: CASGGRGVNTEAFF
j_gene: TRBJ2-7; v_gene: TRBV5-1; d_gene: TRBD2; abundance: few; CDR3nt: TGCGCCAGCGGGGGGGTTTCGGGCGAGCAGTACTTC; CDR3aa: CASGGVSGEQYF
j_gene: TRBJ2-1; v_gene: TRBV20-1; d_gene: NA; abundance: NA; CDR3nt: TGCAGTGCTCGAGAGTCCCCTGGGGCCTACAATGAGCAGTTCTTC; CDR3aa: CSARESPGAYNEQFF
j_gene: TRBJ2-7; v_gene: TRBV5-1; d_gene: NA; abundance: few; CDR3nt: TGCGCCAGCAGCTTGGTGCAGAATCCCCACGAGCAGTACTTC; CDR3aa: CASSLVQNPHEQYF
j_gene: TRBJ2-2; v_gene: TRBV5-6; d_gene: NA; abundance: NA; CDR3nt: TGTGCCAGCAGCGTAACAGCTCGCACCGGGGAGCTGTTTTTT; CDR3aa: CASSVTARTGELFF
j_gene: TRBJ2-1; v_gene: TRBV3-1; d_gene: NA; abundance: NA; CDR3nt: TGTGCCAGCAGCCAAGATGCGCGGACATACAATGAGCAGTTCTTC; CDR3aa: CASSQDARTYNEQFF
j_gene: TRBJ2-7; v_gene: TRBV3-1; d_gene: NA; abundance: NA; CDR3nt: TGTGCCAGCAGCCAAGATCTCGAGACGAAGCAGTACTTC; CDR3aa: CASSQDLETKQYF
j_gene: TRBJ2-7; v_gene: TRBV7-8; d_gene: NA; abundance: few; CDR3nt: TGTGCCAGCAGCCTACCCCTCGGGACATACTCCTACGAGCAGTACTTC; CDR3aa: CASSLPLGTYSYEQYF
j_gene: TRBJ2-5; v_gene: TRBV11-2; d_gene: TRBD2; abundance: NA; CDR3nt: TGTGCCAGCAGCCGCACTAGCGGGAGTGTCCCAGAGACCCAGTACTTC; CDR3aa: CASSRTSGSVPETQYF
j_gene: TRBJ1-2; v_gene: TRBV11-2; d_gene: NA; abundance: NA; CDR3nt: TGTGCCAGCAGCCGAATTGACTATGGCTACACCTTC; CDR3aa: CASSRIDYGYTF
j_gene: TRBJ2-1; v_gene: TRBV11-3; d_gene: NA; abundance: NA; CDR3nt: TGTGCCAGCAGCTTAGACGGGAAGGATTTCAGTGAGCAGTTCTTC; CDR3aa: CASSLDGKDFSEQFF
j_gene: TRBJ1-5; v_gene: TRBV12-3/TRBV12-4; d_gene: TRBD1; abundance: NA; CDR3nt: TGTGCCAGCAGTCCCAGGACAGGGTATCAGCCCCAGCATTTT; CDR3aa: CASSPRTGYQPQHF
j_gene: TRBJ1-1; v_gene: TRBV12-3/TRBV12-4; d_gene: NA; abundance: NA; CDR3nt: TGTGCCAGCAGTTTGACCGCAGACACTGAAGCTTTCTTT; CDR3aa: CASSLTADTEAFF
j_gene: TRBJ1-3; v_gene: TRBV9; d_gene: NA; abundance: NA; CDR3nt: TGTGCCAGCAGCGTAGGGGAAGAAAACACCATATATTTT; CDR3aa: CASSVGEENTIYF
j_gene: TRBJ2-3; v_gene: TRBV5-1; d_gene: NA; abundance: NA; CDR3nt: TGCGCCAGCGCGGCCGGGGGCACAGATACGCAGTATTTT; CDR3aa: CASAAGGTDTQYF
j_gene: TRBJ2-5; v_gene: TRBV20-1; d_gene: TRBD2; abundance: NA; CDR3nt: TGCAGTGCTAGAGACCGTCCGGGGGGAAGACCCCAAGAGACCCAGTACTTC; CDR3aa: CSARDRPGGRPQETQYF
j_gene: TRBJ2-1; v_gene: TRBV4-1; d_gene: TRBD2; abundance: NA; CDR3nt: TGCGCCAGCAGCCCCCACTCGACTAGCGGGAGGATTTGGCAGTTCTTC; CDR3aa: CASSPHSTSGRIWQFF
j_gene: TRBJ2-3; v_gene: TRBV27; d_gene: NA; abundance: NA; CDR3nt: TGTGCCAGCAGTTTATCGTTCAGAACGCCTAGCACAGATACGCAGTATTTT; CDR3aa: CASSLSFRTPSTDTQYF
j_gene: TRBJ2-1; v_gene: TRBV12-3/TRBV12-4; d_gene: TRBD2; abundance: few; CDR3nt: TGTGCCAGCAGTTTAGAAGGGCTAGCGGGGAATGAGCAGTTCTTC; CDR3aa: CASSLEGLAGNEQFF
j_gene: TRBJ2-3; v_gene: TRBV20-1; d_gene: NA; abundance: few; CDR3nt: TGCAGTGCTAGAGAATGGAGGGGAGGCCTCTACACAGATACGCAGTATTTT; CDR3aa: CSAREWRGGLYTDTQYF
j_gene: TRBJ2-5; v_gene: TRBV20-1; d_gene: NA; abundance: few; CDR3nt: TGCAGTGCTAGCGCGGGCCAAGAGACCCAGTACTTC; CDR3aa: CSASAGQETQYF
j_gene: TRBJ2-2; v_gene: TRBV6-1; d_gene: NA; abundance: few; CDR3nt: TGTGCCAGCAGTCGATCTACGGGCGGCGGGGAGCTGTTTTTT; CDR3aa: CASSRSTGGGELFF
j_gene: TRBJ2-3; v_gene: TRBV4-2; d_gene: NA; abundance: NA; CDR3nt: TGTGCCAGCAGCCAAGATTTGGCTAGCCCCACAGATACGCAGTATTTT; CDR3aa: CASSQDLASPTDTQYF
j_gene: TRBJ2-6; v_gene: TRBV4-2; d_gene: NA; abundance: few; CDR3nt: TGTGCCAGCAGCCAAGCCAGGAGGTCTGGGGCCAACGTCCTGACTTTC; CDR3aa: CASSQARRSGANVLTF
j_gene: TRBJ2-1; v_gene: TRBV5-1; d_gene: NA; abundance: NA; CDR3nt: TGCGCCAGCAGCTTGAGGGAGCCCTACAATGAGCAGTTCTTC; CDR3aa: CASSLREPYNEQFF
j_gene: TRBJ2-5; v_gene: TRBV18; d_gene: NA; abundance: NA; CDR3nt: TGTGCCAGCTCACCCTCCGGGAGCGCCCTAGAGACCCAGTACTTC; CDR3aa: CASSPSGSALETQYF
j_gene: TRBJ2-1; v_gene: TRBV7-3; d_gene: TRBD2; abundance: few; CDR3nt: TGTGCCAGCAGCTCCAGCGGGACCTTCTACAATGAGCAGTTCTTC; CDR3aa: CASSSSGTFYNEQFF
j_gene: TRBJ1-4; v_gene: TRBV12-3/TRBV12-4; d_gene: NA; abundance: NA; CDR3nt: TGTGCCAGCAGTTTATTAGGGAATGAAAAACTGTTTTTT; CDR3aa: CASSLLGNEKLFF
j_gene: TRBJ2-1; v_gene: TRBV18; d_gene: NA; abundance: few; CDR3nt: TGTGCCAGCTCACCAAACCTTCGGGACTGGAATGAGCAGTTCTTC; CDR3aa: CASSPNLRDWNEQFF
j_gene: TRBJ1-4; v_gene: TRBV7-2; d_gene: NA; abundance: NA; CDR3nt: TGTGCCAGCAGCTTAGCTGCAACTAATGAAAAACTGTTTTTT; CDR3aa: CASSLAATNEKLFF
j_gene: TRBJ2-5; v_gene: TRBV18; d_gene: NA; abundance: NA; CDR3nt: TGTGCCAGCTCACGACGCGTCGGCAGCCAAGAGACCCAGTACTTC; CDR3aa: CASSRRVGSQETQYF
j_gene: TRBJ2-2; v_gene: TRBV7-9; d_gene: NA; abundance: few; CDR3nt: TGTGCCAGCAGAAATTCCGGGAGAGGGCACACCGGGGAGCTGTTTTTT; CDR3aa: CASRNSGRGHTGELFF
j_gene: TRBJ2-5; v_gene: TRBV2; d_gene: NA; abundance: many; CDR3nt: TGTGCCAGCAGCGTAGGAGAGACCCAGTACTTC; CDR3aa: CASSVGETQYF
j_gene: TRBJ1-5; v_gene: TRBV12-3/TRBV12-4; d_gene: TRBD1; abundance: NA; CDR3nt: TGTGCCAGCAGTTTCACACAGGGGTGGAACCAGCCCCAGCATTTT; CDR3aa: CASSFTQGWNQPQHF
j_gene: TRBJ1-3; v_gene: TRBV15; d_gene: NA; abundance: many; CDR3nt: TGTGCCACCAGCAGAGATGTCGGTTTCTCTGGAAACACCATATATTTT; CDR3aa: CATSRDVGFSGNTIYF
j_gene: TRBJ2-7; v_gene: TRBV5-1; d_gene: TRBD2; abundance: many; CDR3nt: TGCGCCAGCAGCCCTAGGACTAGCGGGAGTTACGAGCAGTACTTC; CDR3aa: CASSPRTSGSYEQYF
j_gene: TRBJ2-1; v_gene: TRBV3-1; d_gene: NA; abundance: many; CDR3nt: TGTGCCAGCAGCCAACGTGCAGGCAATGAGCAGTTCTTC; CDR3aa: CASSQRAGNEQFF
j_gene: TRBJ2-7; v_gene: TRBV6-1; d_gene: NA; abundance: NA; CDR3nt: TGTGCCAGAAGTGCCTACAGCTGGGTCGAGCAGTACTTC; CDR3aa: CARSAYSWVEQYF
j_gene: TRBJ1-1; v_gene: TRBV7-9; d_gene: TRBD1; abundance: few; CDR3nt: TGTGCCAGCAGGGACAGGGTGAACACTGAAGCTTTCTTT; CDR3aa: CASRDRVNTEAFF
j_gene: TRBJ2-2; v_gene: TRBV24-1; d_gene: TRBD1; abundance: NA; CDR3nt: TGTGCCACCAGTGATTCCCTCGGGACAGGGAATACCGGGGAGCTGTTTTTT; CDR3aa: CATSDSLGTGNTGELFF
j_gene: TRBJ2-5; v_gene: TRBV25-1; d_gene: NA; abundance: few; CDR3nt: TGTGCCAGCAGTGACCTCCTTTCAGGGCATCAAGAGACCCAGTACTTC; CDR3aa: CASSDLLSGHQETQYF
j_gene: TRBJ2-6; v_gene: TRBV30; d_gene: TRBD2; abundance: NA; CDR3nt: TGTGCCTGGAGGGGGGGGACTGGGGCCAACGTCCTGACTTTC; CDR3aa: CAWRGGTGANVLTF
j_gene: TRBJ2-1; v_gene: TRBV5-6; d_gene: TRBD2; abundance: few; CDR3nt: TGTGCCAGCAGCTTGGTGCGGTCTAGCGGCCCTGCCCGCCAGTTCTTC; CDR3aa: CASSLVRSSGPARQFF
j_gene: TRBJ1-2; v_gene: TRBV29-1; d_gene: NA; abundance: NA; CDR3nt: TGCAGCGTCCATGAGGGGGACTATGGCTACACCTTC; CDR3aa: CSVHEGDYGYTF
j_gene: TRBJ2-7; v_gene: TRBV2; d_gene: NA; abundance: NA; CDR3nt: TGTGCCAGCCAGAGACAGACCTACTACGAGCAGTACTTC; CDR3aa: CASQRQTYYEQYF